Listed below are T cell receptor beta chains from one sample, sequenced in a study of blood T cell repertoires in COVID-19. The protocol was immunoSEQ multiplex PCR, while the TCRdb copy is restricted to in-frame clones and leaves out a portion. The sample lists 250,000 or so clones, around nine tenths occurring once. The specimen was peripheral blood. The receptors come from a man between 35 and 55 years old with active or convalescent COVID-19. Each CDR3 is given with its conserved first and last residue. The order of the fields is V gene, clone size, D gene, CDR3 protein. D genes are given only for firm matches. Expanded clones get a size class; other rows say once, few or many, or leave the size out.

>TRBV11-2|-|TRBD2
CASSFARSGSDDEQFF
>TRBV28|-|-
CASRDYTDTQYF
>TRBV2|-|-
CASRLGPPPDTQYF
>TRBV3-1/TRBV3-2|-|TRBD1
CASSQARGPSPLHF
>TRBV10-3|-|-
CAISDLTGETNYGYTF
>TRBV4-1|once|-
CASSQDFGGNEQFF
>TRBV2|-|-
CASSGGQGMNTEAFF
>TRBV7-9|-|TRBD1
CASSPTDRDGYTF
>TRBV5-4|-|-
CASSLAGENRGYTF
>TRBV29-1|-|-
CSVGRQMNTEAFF
>TRBV3-1/TRBV3-2|-|TRBD1
CASSPNLGTDGYTF
>TRBV7-3|-|TRBD2
CASSLEAGLAGGQVEQFF
>TRBV7-3|-|TRBD2
CASSPTSGGADTQYF